These 8 T cell receptor beta chains came from one sample sequenced in a study of blood T cell repertoires in COVID-19 (dated by TCRdb to 2020 to 2022). Library preparation employed the immunoSEQ multiplex PCR assay. In TCRdb, the immuneACCESS table is reduced to in-frame sequences with V and J assigned. These tables do not hold every clone; where another copy was compared, an unresolved V gene accounts for under half, and the others remain unexplained. This sample has 310,000 or so clones in its table, and around nine tenths of those were observed once. More than 0.95% of the sample comes from the top ten. The sequenced sample consisted of PBMCs or T cells enriched from blood (not recorded which). The receptor source for this set is a woman aged 25 to 39 who had recovered from COVID-19.

This clone has more than one count but fewer than ten. This sequence joins TRBV27 and TRBJ1-1; D is perhaps TRBD1 (6 bases). Germline values: CDR1 MNHEY, CDR2 SMNVEV (reference sequence). The CDR3 runs to 14 residues. Deletions cut 3 bases from V and 0 bases from J, with 8 bases between. The CDR3 DNA reads TGTGCCAGCAGTTTGGACAGCTTGAACACTGAAGCTTTCTTT. As protein: CASSLDSLNTEAFF.

The rearrangement links TRBV5-1 to TRBJ2-1; 7 bases line up with TRBD2. The V and J ends lost 3 bases and 4 bases, in that order; junction bases with no gene match: 10. Germline V gene lookup returns CDR1 SGHRS and CDR2 YFSETQ. This CDR3 is 16 amino acids long. CDR3 bases: TGCGCCAGCAGCTGGGGGACGGGGCGGGGGTACAATGAGCAGTTCTTC. It encodes CASSWGTGRGYNEQFF.

The chain employs TRBV5-8 and TRBJ2-3, with a weak D call TRBD1 (5 bases). This CDR3 spans 15 amino acids. Germline CDR1 SGHTS, CDR2 YDEGEE. The V gene lost 2 bases and the J gene lost 5 bases, with 15 bases spanning the gap. Written as DNA, the CDR3 is TGTGCCAGCAGCTTTCGAGACAGCAGAGGAGATACGCAGTATTTT. Amino acid sequence: CASSFRDSRGDTQYF.

The genes are TRBV29-1 and TRBJ1-2; a possible D gene is TRBD1 (5 bases). The CDR3 sequence is 14 residues long. The germline V gene encodes CDR1 SQVTM and CDR2 ANQGSEA. Trimming removed 5 bases at V and 0 bases at J, with 13 bases between. The CDR3 sequence is CSVNAGRTNYGYTF. The CDR3 nucleotides are TGCAGCGTTAACGCAGGGAGGACTAACTATGGCTACACCTTC.

The gene calls are TRBV2 and TRBJ2-1; 7 bases fit TRBD2. The J segment lost 3 bases and the V segment lost 6 bases, leaving 11 bases of the junction unmatched. Germline-derived CDR1 and CDR2 are SNHLY and FYNNEI. The CDR3 sequence is 16 residues long. The CDR3 spells CASRDRGGSDYNEQFF. DNA of the CDR3: TGTGCCAGCAGGGATCGGGGCGGGAGCGACTACAATGAGCAGTTCTTC. Based on the CDR3 plus reference TRBV2 and TRBJ2-1, the full variable domain is EPEVTQTPSHQVTQMGQEVILRCVPISNHLYFYWYRQILGQKVEFLVSFYNNEISEKSEIFDDQFSVERPDGSNFTLKIRSTKLEDSAMYFCASRDRGGSDYNEQFFGPGTRLTVL.

This clone has only a few counts. This rearrangement joins TRBV5-4 to TRBJ2-3; 8 nucleotides match TRBD1. J was trimmed by 0 bases and V by 3 bases; bases with no gene match: 3. From germline, CDR1 is SGHNT and CDR2 YYREEE (reference sequence). The CDR3 runs to 15 residues. CDR3 coding DNA: TGTGCCAGCAGCTCGGGACAGGTTAGCACAGATACGCAGTATTTT. The encoded protein is CASSSGQVSTDTQYF.

V usage is TRBV29-1 and J usage is TRBJ1-1; no definite D call. This CDR3 has 13 amino acids. Per the germline V gene, CDR1 is SQVTM and CDR2 is ANQGSEA. The V end was cut by 6 bases, the J end by 3 bases, with 14 bases between. The CDR3 DNA reads as TGCAGCGTGAGCAGTACGCGGGACACTGAAGCTTTCTTT. Its protein product is CSVSSTRDTEAFF. Together with reference TRBV29-1 and TRBJ1-1, the CDR3 gives the full variable domain: SAVISQKPSRDICQRGTSLTIQCQVDSQVTMMFWYRQQPGQSLTLIATANQGSEATYESGFVIDKFPISRPNLTFSTLTVSNMSPEDSSIYLCSVSSTRDTEAFFGQGTRLTVV.

The J gene is TRBJ2-1, the V gene TRBV14, with 9 nucleotides matching TRBD2. This CDR3 is 16 amino acids long. The J segment lost 3 bases and the V segment lost 1 base, leaving 4 bases of the junction unmatched. Germline CDR1 is SGHDN and CDR2 is FVKESK. The DNA of the CDR3 is TGTGCCAGCAGCCAAGTAGCGGGAGTCGGCTACAATGAGCAGTTCTTC. Translating gives CASSQVAGVGYNEQFF.